The next 24 T cell receptor beta chains were all read from a single sample in a study of identical twins. TCRdb independently ran MiXCR on the 5' RACE reads; one entry per CDR3 protein. Of about 530,000 distinct CDR3 sequences detected, 13% to 15% appear once; the ten largest clones hold 0.44%. The same data also went into a second study, on yellow fever vaccine responses in identical twins.

The sample comprised CD4+ T cells sorted from blood. These receptors were taken from a woman between 18 and 29 years old in good health.

This rearrangement joins TRBV27 to TRBJ2-2; TRBD2 matches 12 bases. The V gene's germline CDR1 is MNHEY and CDR2 SMNVEV (reference sequence). V lost 6 bases and J lost 0; bases outside the gene matches: 8. The CDR3 spans 18 residues. The CDR3 protein is CASRNALAGGANTGELFF. CDR3 nucleotides: TGTGCCAGCAGAAACGCACTAGCGGGGGGCGCGAACACCGGGGAGCTGTTTTTT.

The J gene is TRBJ2-3, the V gene TRBV27, with TRBD2 matching over 9 bases. J was trimmed by 1 base and V by 0 bases; bases with no gene match: 2. Germline CDR1 and CDR2: MNHEY and SMNVEV (reference sequence). This CDR3 is 16 amino acids long. The CDR3 loop reads CASSLSASGGTDTQYF. CDR3 in DNA: TGTGCCAGCAGTTTATCGGCTAGCGGGGGCACAGATACGCAGTATTTT.

This clonotype was seen more than once but under ten times. The chain links TRBV11-2 to TRBJ1-1; D is perhaps TRBD1 (5 bases). This CDR3 comprises 16 residues. Between the trimmed V and J ends, which lost 1 base and 5 bases, there was a span of 17 bases. Germline V gives CDR1 SGHAT, CDR2 FQNNGV. The CDR3 loop reads CASSLGDLLRGTEAFF. The CDR3 region has the DNA TGTGCCAGCAGCTTAGGGGACCTTCTCCGTGGGACTGAAGCTTTCTTT.

The chain employs TRBV7-2 and TRBJ2-5, with 10 nucleotides matching TRBD1. CDR1 is SGHTA, CDR2 FQGNSA, per germline. V lost 4 bases, J lost 3 bases, and 5 bases stayed unmatched. CDR3 length equals 15 residues. The CDR3 loop is CASSSPGTGEETQYF. The CDR3 DNA reads TGTGCCAGCAGCTCTCCCGGGACAGGGGAAGAGACCCAGTACTTC. Combining the CDR3 with reference TRBV7-2 and TRBJ2-5 gives the whole variable domain GAGVSQSPSNKVTEKGKDVELRCDPISGHTALYWYRQSLGQGLEFLIYFQGNSAPDKSGLPSDRFSAERTGGSVSTLTIQRTQQEDSAVYLCASSSPGTGEETQYFGPGTRLLVL.

The chain is built from TRBV9 and TRBJ2-7; D gene ambiguous. Per the germline V gene, CDR1 is SGDLS and CDR2 is YYNGEE. The CDR3 is 15 residues long. Trimming removed 4 bases at V and 7 bases at J, with 21 bases between. The CDR3 sequence is CASSIPSDLFGEQYF. CDR3 nucleotide sequence: TGTGCCAGCAGCATCCCCTCGGACCTCTTCGGAGAGCAGTACTTC.

There are a few counts of this clonotype. CDR3 DNA: TGTGCCAGCAGTTTGGCCCATGAGACCCAGTACTTC. This sequence encodes CASSLAHETQYF. The chain uses TRBV12-3 or TRBV12-4 and TRBJ2-5; the D is unclear. The V end lost 3 bases, the J end lost 5 bases, and 7 bases lay between the germline ends. The CDR3 length is 12 residues.

The V gene is TRBV5-1, the J gene TRBJ2-3, with D perhaps TRBD2 (7 bases). CDR1 is SGHRS and CDR2 is YFSETQ in the germline V gene. V lost 6 bases, J lost 5 bases, and 16 bases lay in between. This CDR3 comprises 14 residues. The CDR3 sequence is CASKIGGPRDTQYF. CDR3 in DNA: TGCGCCAGCAAGATCGGGGGGCCTAGAGATACGCAGTATTTT.

In this sample, this clonotype turned up a few times. CDR3 residues: CSASAIGTAGEQYF. Written as DNA, the CDR3 is TGCAGTGCTAGCGCTATAGGAACAGCTGGAGAGCAGTACTTC. The rearrangement joins TRBV20-1 to TRBJ2-7; the D is unclear. The CDR3 loop spans 14 amino acids. V gave up 3 bases and J gave up 7 bases, with 19 bases separating them. From germline, CDR1 is DFQATT and CDR2 SNEGSKA (reference sequence).

This chain joins TRBV4-2 and TRBJ2-7, with TRBD2 as a possible D gene (5 bases). The CDR3 is 15 residues long. CDR1 and CDR2 (germline): LGHNA, YNFKEQ. V lost 0 bases, J lost 5 bases, and 14 bases lay in between. DNA of the CDR3: TGTGCCAGCAGCCAAGACTCTAGCCTCCTTGACGAGCAGTACTTC. It encodes CASSQDSSLLDEQYF.

The rearrangement uses TRBV5-1 and TRBJ2-1; TRBD2 matches at 13 bases. The ends lost 4 bases at V and 9 bases at J; junction bases unmatched: 10. Germline V CDR1 and CDR2: SGHRS, YFSETQ. CDR3 size: 16 residues. CDR3 sequence: CASSPGLAGALSEQFF. CDR3 coding DNA: TGCGCCAGCAGCCCCGGACTAGCGGGAGCACTAAGTGAGCAGTTCTTC.

The rearrangement joins TRBV4-2 to TRBJ1-1; D not resolved. Germline V gene lookup returns CDR1 LGHNA and CDR2 YNFKEQ. V was clipped by 1 base and J by 4 bases, with 7 bases between them. This CDR3 contains 13 residues. CDR3 residues: CASSQVTVTEAFF. CDR3 bases: TGTGCCAGCAGCCAAGTTACAGTCACTGAAGCTTTCTTT.

The chain joins TRBV29-1 to TRBJ2-5; 12 nucleotides agree with TRBD2. This CDR3 has 16 amino acids. CDR1 and CDR2 from the germline V gene are SQVTM and ANQGSEA. The trim removed 0 bases at V and 2 bases at J, leaving 4 bases unmatched. The CDR3 region has the DNA TGCAGCGTTGAAGAGGCTCTAGCGGGGGGGCAAGAGACCCAGTACTTC. It yields the protein CSVEEALAGGQETQYF.

The chain joins TRBV12-3 or TRBV12-4 to TRBJ2-2, with 9 bases matching TRBD2. J lost 8 bases, V lost 4 bases, and 11 bases had no gene match. CDR3 length: 16 residues. The CDR3 is CASSSLLAGGRGELFF. The CDR3 DNA is TGTGCCAGCAGTTCCCTACTGGCGGGGGGGCGTGGGGAGCTGTTTTTT.

V is TRBV11-1 and J is TRBJ2-7; D possibly uses TRBD1 or TRBD2 (5 bases each). V was cut by 3 bases and J by 0 bases, with 21 bases left in between. In germline, CDR1 is SGHAT, CDR2 FQDESV (reference sequence). The CDR3 covers 18 residues. CDR3 sequence (DNA): TGTGCCAGCAGCTTTAGGTCGGGGTCGGGGCGAAACTCCTACGAGCAGTACTTC. Translated: CASSFRSGSGRNSYEQYF.

In this sample, this clonotype turned up once. The genes are TRBV11-2 and TRBJ1-5, with no clear D. The CDR3 consists of 13 residues. Trimming took off 5 bases at V and 9 bases at J, with 14 bases between the two ends. The germline V gene has CDR1 SGHAT and CDR2 FQNNGV. CDR3 loop: CASSDGGAAPQHF. The CDR3 DNA is TGTGCCAGCAGCGACGGTGGAGCGGCGCCCCAGCATTTT.

This clonotype was seen a handful of times. This rearrangement joins TRBV10-3 to TRBJ2-7, with TRBD2 matching over 12 bases. The CDR3 has 15 amino acids. V shed 5 bases, J shed 1 base, and the junction held 3 bases outside the gene matches. CDR1 ENHRY and CDR2 SYGVKD come from the germline V gene. The CDR3 DNA reads TGTGCCATCAGTCCCGGGACTAGCGGGTCCTACGAGCAGTACGTC. Protein product: CAISPGTSGSYEQYV.

V and J are TRBV5-1 and TRBJ2-1; 8 positions match TRBD1. The CDR3 has 16 amino acids. V shed 3 bases and J 6 bases; nucleotides not matched to a gene: 11. Germline-derived CDR1 and CDR2 are SGHRS and YFSETQ. The CDR3 coding sequence is TGCGCCAGCAGCTGGCCGCAGGGGGCGTTCGGCAATGAGCAGTTCTTC. It encodes CASSWPQGAFGNEQFF.

This clonotype occurred many times. The chain has TRBV5-1 and TRBJ1-2, with unresolved D. V gave up 0 bases and J gave up 4 bases, with 7 bases separating them. The V gene's germline CDR1 is SGHRS and CDR2 YFSETQ. The CDR3 has 13 residues. The CDR3 protein is CASSLDRAYGYTF. The CDR3 DNA is TGCGCCAGCAGCTTGGATAGGGCCTATGGCTACACCTTC. The whole variable domain, filled in from reference TRBV5-1 and TRBJ1-2, reads KAGVTQTPRYLIKTRGQQVTLSCSPISGHRSVSWYQQTPGQGLQFLFEYFSETQRNKGNFPGRFSGRQFSNSRSEMNVSTLELGDSALYLCASSLDRAYGYTFGSGTRLTVV.

This clonotype was found a few times. V gene TRBV14 combines with J gene TRBJ1-2; a possible D gene is TRBD1 (6 bases). The CDR3 is 14 amino acids. V lost 4 bases, J lost 2 bases, and 11 bases lay in between. CDR1 is SGHDN and CDR2 is FVKESK in the germline V gene. The CDR3 DNA reads as TGTGCCAGCAGCCCCTCCCAGGGGAACTATGGCTACACCTTC. This sequence encodes CASSPSQGNYGYTF.

The V and J genes are TRBV5-4 and TRBJ2-5, with 11 bases fitting TRBD2. CDR1 and CDR2 from the germline V gene are SGHNT and YYREEE (reference sequence). The CDR3 contains 14 residues. V shed 7 bases, J shed 0 bases, and the junction held 2 bases outside the gene matches. The CDR3 bases are TGTGCCAGCGCGACTAGCGGGAACCAAGAGACCCAGTACTTC. It specifies CASATSGNQETQYF.

This clonotype came up a few times. This sequence joins TRBV12-3 or TRBV12-4 and TRBJ1-5; no firm D call. CDR3 length: 14 amino acids. The ends were cut back, 2 bases at V and 1 base at J, with 6 bases in the middle. The CDR3: CASSLLESNQPQHF. The DNA for the CDR3 is TGTGCCAGCAGTTTATTGGAGAGCAATCAGCCCCAGCATTTT.

The chain employs TRBV5-1 and TRBJ1-3, with 8 positions matching TRBD1. The CDR3 is 17 amino acids. Germline V lookup: CDR1 SGHRS, CDR2 YFSETQ. Unmatched junction bases numbered 8, after V lost 1 base and J lost 2 bases. The CDR3 region has the DNA TGCGCCAGCAGCTTGACCCTAACAGGGGGAGCTGGAAACACCATATATTTT. It codes for CASSLTLTGGAGNTIYF. Combining the CDR3 with reference TRBV5-1 and TRBJ1-3 gives the whole variable domain KAGVTQTPRYLIKTRGQQVTLSCSPISGHRSVSWYQQTPGQGLQFLFEYFSETQRNKGNFPGRFSGRQFSNSRSEMNVSTLELGDSALYLCASSLTLTGGAGNTIYFGEGSWLTVV.

This clonotype was counted only a few times. J is TRBJ1-3 and V is TRBV7-9, with TRBD1 matching 7 bases. This CDR3 is 17 amino acids long. Trimming at V came to 5 bases and at J to 10 bases, leaving 20 bases not matched to a gene. The germline V gene encodes CDR1 SEHNR and CDR2 FQNEAQ (reference sequence). This CDR3 reads CASSPLPGQSPYWTIYF. The CDR3 nucleotides are TGTGCCAGCAGCCCCCTCCCGGGACAGAGCCCTTATTGGACCATATATTTT.

The V gene is TRBV6-1, the J gene TRBJ2-1, with TRBD1 matching over 9 bases. The CDR3 runs 16 residues. Germline V gives CDR1 MNHNS, CDR2 SASEGT. Germline trimming cut 4 bases from V and 3 bases from J; bases unmatched to any gene: 7. CDR3 in amino acids: CASSGTGAENYNEQFF. The CDR3 DNA sequence: TGTGCCAGCAGTGGGACAGGGGCAGAGAACTACAATGAGCAGTTCTTC.